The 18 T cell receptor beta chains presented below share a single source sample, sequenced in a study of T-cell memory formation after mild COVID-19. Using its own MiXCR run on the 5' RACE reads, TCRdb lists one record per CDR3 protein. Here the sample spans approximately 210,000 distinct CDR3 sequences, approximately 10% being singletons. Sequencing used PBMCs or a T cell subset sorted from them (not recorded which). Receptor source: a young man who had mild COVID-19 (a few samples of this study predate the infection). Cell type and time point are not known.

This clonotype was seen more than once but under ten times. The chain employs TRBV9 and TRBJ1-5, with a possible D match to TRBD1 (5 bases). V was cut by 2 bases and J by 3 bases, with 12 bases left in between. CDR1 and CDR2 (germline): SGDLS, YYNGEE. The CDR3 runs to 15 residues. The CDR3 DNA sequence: TGTGCCAGCAGCGTTGCCGGGACTGTCAATCAGCCCCAGCATTTT. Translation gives CASSVAGTVNQPQHF.

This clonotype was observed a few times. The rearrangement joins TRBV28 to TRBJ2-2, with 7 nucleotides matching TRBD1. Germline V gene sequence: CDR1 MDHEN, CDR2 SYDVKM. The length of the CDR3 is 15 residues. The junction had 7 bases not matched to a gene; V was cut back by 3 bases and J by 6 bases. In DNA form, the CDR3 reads TGTGCCAGCAGTTTTCGTCCCCAGGGGGCCGGGGAGCTGTTTTTT. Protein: CASSFRPQGAGELFF. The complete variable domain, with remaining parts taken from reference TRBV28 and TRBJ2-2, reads DVKVTQSSRYLVKRTGEKVFLECVQDMDHENMFWYRQDPGLGLRLIYFSYDVKMKEKGDIPEGYSVSREKKERFSLILESASTNQTSMYLCASSFRPQGAGELFFGEGSRLTVL.

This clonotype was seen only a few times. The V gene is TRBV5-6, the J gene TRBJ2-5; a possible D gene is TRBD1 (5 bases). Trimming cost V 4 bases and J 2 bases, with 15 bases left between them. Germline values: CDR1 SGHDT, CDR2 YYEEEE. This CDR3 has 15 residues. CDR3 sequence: CASSRGVVGQETQYF. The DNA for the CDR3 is TGTGCCAGCAGCAGGGGCGTTGTGGGACAAGAGACCCAGTACTTC.

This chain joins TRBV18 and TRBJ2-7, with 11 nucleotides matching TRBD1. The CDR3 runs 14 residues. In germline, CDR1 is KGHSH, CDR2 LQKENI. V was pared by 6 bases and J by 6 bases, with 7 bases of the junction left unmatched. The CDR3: CASSGQGASREQYV. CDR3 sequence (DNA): TGTGCCAGCTCCGGACAGGGGGCATCCCGCGAGCAGTACGTC.

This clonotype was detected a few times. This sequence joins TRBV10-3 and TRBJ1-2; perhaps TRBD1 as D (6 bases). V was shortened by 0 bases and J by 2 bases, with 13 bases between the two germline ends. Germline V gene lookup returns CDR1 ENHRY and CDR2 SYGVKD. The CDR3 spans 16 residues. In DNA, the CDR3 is TGTGCCATCAGTGAGTCCCCGCCCGGGGGCAACTATGGCTACACCTTC. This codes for CAISESPPGGNYGYTF.

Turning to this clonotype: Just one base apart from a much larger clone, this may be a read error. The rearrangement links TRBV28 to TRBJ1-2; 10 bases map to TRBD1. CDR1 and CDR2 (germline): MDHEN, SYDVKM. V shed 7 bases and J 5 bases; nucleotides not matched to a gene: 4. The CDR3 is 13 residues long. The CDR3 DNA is TGTGCCAGCATCCCGGGACAGGGGTATGGCTACACCTTC. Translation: CASIPGQGYGYTF.

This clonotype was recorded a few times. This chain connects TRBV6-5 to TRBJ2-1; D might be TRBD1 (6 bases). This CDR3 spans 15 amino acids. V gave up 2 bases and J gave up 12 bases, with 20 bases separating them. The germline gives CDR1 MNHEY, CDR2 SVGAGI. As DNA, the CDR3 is TGTGCCAGCAGTTACCAGATACAGGGCCAGAAGGTGCAGTTCTTC. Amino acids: CASSYQIQGQKVQFF.

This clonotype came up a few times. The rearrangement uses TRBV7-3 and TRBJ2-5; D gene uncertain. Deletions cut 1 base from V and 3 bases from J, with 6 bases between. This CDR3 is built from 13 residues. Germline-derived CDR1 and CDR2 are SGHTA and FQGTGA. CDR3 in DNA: TGTGCCAGCAGCTTAAGTTGGAAAGAGACCCAGTACTTC. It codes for CASSLSWKETQYF.

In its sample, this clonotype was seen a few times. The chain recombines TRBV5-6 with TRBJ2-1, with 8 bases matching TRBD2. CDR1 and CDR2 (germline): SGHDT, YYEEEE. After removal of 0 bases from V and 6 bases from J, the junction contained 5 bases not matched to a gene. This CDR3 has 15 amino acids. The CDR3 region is CASSLGGGLFNEQFF. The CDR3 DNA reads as TGTGCCAGCAGCTTGGGCGGGGGGCTATTCAATGAGCAGTTCTTC.

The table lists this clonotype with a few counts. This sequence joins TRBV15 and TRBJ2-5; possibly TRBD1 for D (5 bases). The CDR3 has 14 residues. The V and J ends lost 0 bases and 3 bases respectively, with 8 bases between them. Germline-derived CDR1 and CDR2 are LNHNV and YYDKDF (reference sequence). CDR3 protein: CATSRDQGKETQYF. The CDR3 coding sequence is TGTGCCACCAGCAGAGATCAGGGTAAAGAGACCCAGTACTTC. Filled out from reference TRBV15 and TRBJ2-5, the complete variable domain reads DAMVIQNPRYQVTQFGKPVTLSCSQTLNHNVMYWYQQKSSQAPKLLFHYYDKDFNNEADTPDNFQSRRPNTSFCFLDIRSPGLGDTAMYLCATSRDQGKETQYFGPGTRLLVL.

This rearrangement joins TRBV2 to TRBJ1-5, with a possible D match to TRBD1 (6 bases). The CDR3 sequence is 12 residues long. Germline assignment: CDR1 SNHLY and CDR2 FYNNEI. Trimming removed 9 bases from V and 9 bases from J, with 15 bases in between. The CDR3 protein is CASNRASGPQHF. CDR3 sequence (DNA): TGTGCCAGTAACAGGGCATCGGGGCCCCAGCATTTT.

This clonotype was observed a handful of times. DNA for the CDR3: TGTGCCAGCAGTTGGGACATGGAAACTAGCACAGATACGCAGTATTTT. Amino acid sequence: CASSWDMETSTDTQYF. The V gene is TRBV6-2 or TRBV6-3, the J gene TRBJ2-3; a weak D match, TRBD1 (6 bases). CDR1 is MNHEY, CDR2 SVGEGT, per germline. CDR3 length: 16 residues. V was clipped by 4 bases and J by 0 bases, with 14 bases between them.

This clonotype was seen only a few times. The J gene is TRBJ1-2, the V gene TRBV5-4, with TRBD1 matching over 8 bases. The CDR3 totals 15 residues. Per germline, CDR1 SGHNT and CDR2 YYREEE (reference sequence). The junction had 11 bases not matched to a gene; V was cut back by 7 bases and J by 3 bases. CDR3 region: CASGIPRGRDYGYTF. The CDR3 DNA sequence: TGTGCCAGCGGAATCCCCAGGGGGCGCGACTATGGCTACACCTTC.

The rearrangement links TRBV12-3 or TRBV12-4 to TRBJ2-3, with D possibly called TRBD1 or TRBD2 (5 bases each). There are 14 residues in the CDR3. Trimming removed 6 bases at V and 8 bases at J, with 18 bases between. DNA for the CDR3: TGTGCCAGCAGCTTCACTACTAGGGACGGTACGCAGTATTTT. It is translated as CASSFTTRDGTQYF.

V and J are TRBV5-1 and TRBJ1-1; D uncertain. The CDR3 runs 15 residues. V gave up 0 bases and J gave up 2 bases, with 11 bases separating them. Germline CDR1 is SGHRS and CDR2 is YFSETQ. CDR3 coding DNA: TGCGCCAGCAGCTTGGAGGGCAGGCCAAACACTGAAGCTTTCTTT. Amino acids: CASSLEGRPNTEAFF.

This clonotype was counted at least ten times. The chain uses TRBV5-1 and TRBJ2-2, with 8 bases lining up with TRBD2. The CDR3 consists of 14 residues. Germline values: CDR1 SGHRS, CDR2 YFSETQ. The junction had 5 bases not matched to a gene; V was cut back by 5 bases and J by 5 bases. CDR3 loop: CASRVAGPTGELFF. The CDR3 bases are TGCGCCAGCAGGGTAGCGGGGCCGACCGGGGAGCTGTTTTTT. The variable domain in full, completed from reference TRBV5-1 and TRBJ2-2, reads KAGVTQTPRYLIKTRGQQVTLSCSPISGHRSVSWYQQTPGQGLQFLFEYFSETQRNKGNFPGRFSGRQFSNSRSEMNVSTLELGDSALYLCASRVAGPTGELFFGEGSRLTVL.

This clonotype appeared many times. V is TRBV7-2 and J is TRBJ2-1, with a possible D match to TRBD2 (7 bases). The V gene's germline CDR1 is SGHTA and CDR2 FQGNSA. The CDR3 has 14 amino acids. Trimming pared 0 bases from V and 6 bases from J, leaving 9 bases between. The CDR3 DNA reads TGTGCCAGCAGCTTAGCGGGGGGGCCCAATGAGCAGTTCTTC. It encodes CASSLAGGPNEQFF.

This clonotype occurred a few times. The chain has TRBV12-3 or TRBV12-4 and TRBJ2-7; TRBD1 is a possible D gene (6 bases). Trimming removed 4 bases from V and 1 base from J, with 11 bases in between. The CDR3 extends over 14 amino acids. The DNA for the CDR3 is TGTGCCAGCAGTTACAGGGCAAAATCCTACGAGCAGTACTTC. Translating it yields CASSYRAKSYEQYF.